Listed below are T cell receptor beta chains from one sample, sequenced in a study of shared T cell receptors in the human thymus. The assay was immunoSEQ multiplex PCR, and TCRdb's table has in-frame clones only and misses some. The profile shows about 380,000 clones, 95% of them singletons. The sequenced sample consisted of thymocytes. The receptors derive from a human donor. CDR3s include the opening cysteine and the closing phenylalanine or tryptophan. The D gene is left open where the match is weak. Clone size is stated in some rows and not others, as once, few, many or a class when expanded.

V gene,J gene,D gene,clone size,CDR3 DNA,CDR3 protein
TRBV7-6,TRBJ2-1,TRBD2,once,TGTGCCAGCCTAGGAATCGGGACTAGCGGGAGTAATCTTCGGGATGAGCAGTTCTTC,CASLGIGTSGSNLRDEQFF
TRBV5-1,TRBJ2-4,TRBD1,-,TGCGCCAGCAGCTTGCTAGGGACAGGGAAAAACATTCAGTACTTC,CASSLLGTGKNIQYF
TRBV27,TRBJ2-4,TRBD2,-,TGTGCCAGCAGTAACCCGGGAGGAGAATGGAACATTCAGTACTTC,CASSNPGGEWNIQYF
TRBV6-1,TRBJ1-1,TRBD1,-,TGTGCCAGCAGTGAGGTTGACCAGGGGGGCGGGAGCACTGAAGCTTTCTTT,CASSEVDQGGGSTEAFF
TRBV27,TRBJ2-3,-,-,TGTGCCAGCAGTTTACGGGGGCACCTCACAGATACGCAGTATTTT,CASSLRGHLTDTQYF
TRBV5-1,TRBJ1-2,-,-,TGCGCCAGCAGCTTGGGGGCGGATGGCTACACCTTC,CASSLGADGYTF
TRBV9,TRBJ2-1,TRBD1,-,TGTGCCACTTTTCCGGCACAGGGGGATGAGCAGTTCTTC,CATFPAQGDEQFF
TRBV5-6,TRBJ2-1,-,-,TGTGCCAGCAGGGTGAGGGCAGCCCACAATGAGCAGTTCTTC,CASRVRAAHNEQFF
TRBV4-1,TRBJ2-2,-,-,TGCGCCAGCAGCCAAGCGGGACTTGACACCGGGGAGCTGTTTTTT,CASSQAGLDTGELFF
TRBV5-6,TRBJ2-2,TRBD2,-,TGTGCCAGCAGCATCTGGACTAGCGGGAGGGGCACCGGGGAGCTGTTTTTT,CASSIWTSGRGTGELFF
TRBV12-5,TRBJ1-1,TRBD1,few,TGTGCTAGTGGTTTGGGGACAGGGTCGAACACTGAAGCTTTCTTT,CASGLGTGSNTEAFF